This T cell receptor (beta chain) derives from a study of shared clonotypes between healthy human individuals. Study in general: Each donor contributed plates that comprised three CD4 naive, three CD4 memory, two CD8 naive and one CD8 memory.

Terminally differentiated effector memory CD45RA+ cells were left out of the naive CD8 fraction, which was CD45RO-negative and positively selected for CCR7. Points from the study as a whole: With a handful of donors compared, 4.5% to 6.5% of naive CD4 clonotypes were shared. Against clonotypes common to all four donors, non-shared ones had lower generation probabilities. What rarefaction showed was incomplete sorted-subset sequencing despite large depth.

For this clone: Its antigen remains unidentified.

Assay: immunoSEQ multiplex PCR; the TCRdb copy retains only in-frame clones and omits some. Here the sample spans around 1.9 million clones, roughly 91% being singletons. Trimming shortened V by 0 bases and J by 6 bases, and 10 bases separated the two germline ends. This CDR3 has 14 residues. Germline CDR1 MNHEY, CDR2 SVGAGI. The receptor comes from a man aged 18 to 35 in good health. Some clones in this sample may be carry-over from other donors' samples. Sequencing used naive CD8+ T cells from PBMCs. J is TRBJ2-3 and V is TRBV6-5; D call uncertain. The chain's CDR3 is CASSYSELFDTQYF. The CDR3 DNA reads as TGTGCCAGCAGTTACTCGGAACTCTTCGATACGCAGTATTTT.